This T cell receptor (beta chain) was sequenced during a study of glioma-infiltrating T cells after dendritic cell vaccination. Study details: Treatment, given 2003 to 2012, was autologous tumor lysate-pulsed dendritic cell vaccination.

Amplification used 60 V beta primers and 13 J beta primers. The protocol was immunoSEQ multiplex PCR, while the TCRdb copy is restricted to in-frame clones and leaves out a portion. The sample includes about 9,200 clones, more than 65% seen only once; the top ten take about two fifths. Germline values: CDR1 SGHTA, CDR2 FQGNSA. Trimming removed 5 bases at V and 0 bases at J, with 11 bases between. The CDR3 runs 15 residues. The time point denotes: after dendritic cell vaccination, including at tumor progression/relapse. No glioblastoma patient carried an isocitrate dehydrogenase mutation. Before vaccination, two weeks after the third vaccination, and at progression, PBMC were collected.

This sequence was found in a human donor with glioblastoma. The chain uses TRBV7-2 and TRBJ1-5, with D possibly matching TRBD1 (5 bases). Sample: blood, taken after dendritic cell vaccination. CDR3 residues: CASSLQGDSNQPQHF. Written as DNA, the CDR3 is TGTGCCAGCAGCCTTCAAGGGGATAGCAATCAGCCCCAGCATTTT.